This T cell receptor (beta chain) was captured by sequencing in a study of vaccination and CD4 T cells after COVID-19. The V gene end was trimmed by 6 bases and the J gene end by 4 bases; junction bases not matched to a gene: 10. The CDR3 covers 15 residues. The germline V gene encodes CDR1 MNHNS and CDR2 SASEGT. Oncomine TCR Beta short-read sequencing was applied to DNA from cultured CD4+ T cells. Via MiXCR, TCRdb re-called the PCR reads, giving one row per CDR3 protein. The table lists 11,000 or so distinct CDR3 sequences, roughly 56% of them singletons, with 15% in the top ten. Treatment: roughly 10-day PBMC culture with coronavirus spike peptide pools or control peptides (ViraFEST assay). Worth noting for this clonotype: Its antigen is currently unknown.

The source is a human donor who had recovered from COVID-19. The chain uses TRBV6-1 and TRBJ1-1; TRBD1 matches 8 bases. Sequences were obtained from CD4+ T cells from blood, cultured in vitro. CDR3 sequence (DNA): TGTGCCAGCAGCTTGATGGGCACAGGGGGCACTGAAGCTTTCTTT. The encoded protein is CASSLMGTGGTEAFF.